This TCR beta chain stems from a study of regulatory T cells in long-lasting Graves disease. Across the whole study: Over 5 years of antithyroid drugs plus positive TSH receptor antibodies defined persistent Graves' disease. Overall study results and limits: Since the sample size was small, accuracy may have been reduced. There was favoring of TRBV28, TRBJ1-2 and TRBJ2-5 in persistent disease.

CDR3-region Arm-PCR and iRepertoire HTBI primers produced the TCR beta libraries. MiXCR, applied by TCRdb to the multiplex PCR reads, yields one record per CDR3 protein. The sample has about 470,000 distinct CDR3 sequences, roughly a fifth seen once. The time point is: persistent/refractory GD, antithyroid drugs over 5 years with positive TRAb. RNA from PBMCs was the source of the TCR library. As collected, the peripheral blood samples measured about 9.2 milliliters each and went into EDTA tubes. Remarks on this clonotype: The antigen remains undetermined.

The V gene lost 6 bases and the J gene lost 4 bases, with 15 bases spanning the gap. The length of the CDR3 is 14 residues. The germline CDR1 and CDR2 sequences are MNHNS and SASEGT. The chain employs TRBV6-1 and TRBJ1-2; D gene uncertain. This sequence originates from a female donor with Graves disease. Sequencing was performed on peripheral blood mononuclear cells (PBMCs), taken when the disease was refractory, from a patient treated with antithyroid drugs. CDR3 DNA: TGTGCCAGCAGCCGCGATGGGCGCGGCTATGGCTACACCTTC. Translation: CASSRDGRGYGYTF.